Listed below are T cell receptor beta chains from one sample, sequenced in a study of technical replicates of blood from a few donors. Method: immunoSEQ multiplex PCR; TCRdb's copy keeps in-frame clones and lacks some. The sample lists about 82,000 clones, 96% occurring once. The source material was T cells isolated from PBMCs. The receptors derive from a human donor in good health. Both conserved end residues are part of each CDR3. Each record gives: CDR3 DNA, CDR3 protein, D gene, V gene, J gene. The D gene is left open where the match is weak.

CDR3 DNA: TGTGCCAGCAGCGTAGGACAGGAAAGTGGCTACACCTTC; CDR3 protein: CASSVGQESGYTF; D gene: -; V gene: TRBV9; J gene: TRBJ1-2
CDR3 DNA: TGTGCCAGCAGTTCCTTACCACAGGGCGGCCACGAGCAGTACTTC; CDR3 protein: CASSSLPQGGHEQYF; D gene: -; V gene: TRBV6-6; J gene: TRBJ2-7
CDR3 DNA: TGTGCCAGCAGCGCAAATCTAGCGGTTAGGGTGACCCAGTACTTC; CDR3 protein: CASSANLAVRVTQYF; D gene: TRBD2; V gene: TRBV7-2; J gene: TRBJ2-5
CDR3 DNA: TGTGCCAGCAGCCCAATTGCGGGGAATACCGGGGAGCTGTTTTTT; CDR3 protein: CASSPIAGNTGELFF; D gene: -; V gene: TRBV7-8; J gene: TRBJ2-2
CDR3 DNA: TGTGCCAGCAGCTCGTCAGGGAGGGACACCTACGAGACCCAGTACTTC; CDR3 protein: CASSSSGRDTYETQYF; D gene: -; V gene: TRBV7-8; J gene: TRBJ2-5
CDR3 DNA: TGTGCCATCTCCGGACTAGCGCAAGAGACCCAGTACTTC; CDR3 protein: CAISGLAQETQYF; D gene: TRBD2; V gene: TRBV10-3; J gene: TRBJ2-5
CDR3 DNA: TGCGCCAGCAGCCAAGATGGGAGCTGGGCGGCCTCCTACGAGCAGTACTTC; CDR3 protein: CASSQDGSWAASYEQYF; D gene: -; V gene: TRBV4-3; J gene: TRBJ2-7
CDR3 DNA: TGCGCCAGCAGCCCTAGACTAGCGGGACTACTTGACGAGCAGTACTTC; CDR3 protein: CASSPRLAGLLDEQYF; D gene: TRBD2; V gene: TRBV5-1; J gene: TRBJ2-7
CDR3 DNA: TGTGCCAGCAGCTTCAGGCTCAGATCCGGGGAGCTGTTTTTT; CDR3 protein: CASSFRLRSGELFF; D gene: -; V gene: TRBV5-5; J gene: TRBJ2-2
CDR3 DNA: TGCAGCGTTGATGATAGTGGTAGAGAGACCCAGTACTTC; CDR3 protein: CSVDDSGRETQYF; D gene: -; V gene: TRBV29-1; J gene: TRBJ2-5
CDR3 DNA: TGTGCCAGCAGCTACTGGGCCCGCGCCTACAATGAGCAGTTCTTC; CDR3 protein: CASSYWARAYNEQFF; D gene: -; V gene: TRBV7-2; J gene: TRBJ2-1
CDR3 DNA: TGCGCCAGCAGCCAGCTTCTAGCGGGAATAAACACCGGGGAGCTGTTTTTT; CDR3 protein: CASSQLLAGINTGELFF; D gene: TRBD2; V gene: TRBV4-1; J gene: TRBJ2-2
CDR3 DNA: TGTGCCTGGAGCGCACAGGGGGCGCTCTTCTATGGCTACACCTTC; CDR3 protein: CAWSAQGALFYGYTF; D gene: TRBD1; V gene: TRBV30; J gene: TRBJ1-2
CDR3 DNA: TGTGCCAGCGACTTCACTGGGACAGACGGACGGGAGACCCAGTACTTC; CDR3 protein: CASDFTGTDGRETQYF; D gene: TRBD1; V gene: TRBV7-9; J gene: TRBJ2-5
CDR3 DNA: TGTGCCAGCAGCTTCCGACAGCCAGGTGGCTACACCTTC; CDR3 protein: CASSFRQPGGYTF; D gene: -; V gene: TRBV7-9; J gene: TRBJ1-2
CDR3 DNA: TGTGCCAGCAGCTCGATAGCGGGAGCGGCGAATGAGCAGTTCTTC; CDR3 protein: CASSSIAGAANEQFF; D gene: TRBD2; V gene: TRBV5-4; J gene: TRBJ2-1
CDR3 DNA: TGTGCCAGCAGTTTAGTTCGGGGGGGTTGGGAGACCCAGTACTTC; CDR3 protein: CASSLVRGGWETQYF; D gene: TRBD2; V gene: TRBV28; J gene: TRBJ2-5